Detailed here is one TCR beta chain. This clonotype was seen ten or more times. What this receptor recognizes is not known. No base qualities exist here, and no much larger clone lies one base off it. Based on the germline V gene, the CDR1 and CDR2 sequences are MGHDK and SYGVNS. The CDR3 holds 16 amino acids from the cysteine to the phenylalanine. The sequence is cut down to CDR3 DNA, 48 bases in frame from base 1. A distance of 18 bases separates the germline ends of V and J, which lose 5 bases and 2 bases respectively. The data are from a study of Graves' ophthalmopathy and Graves' hyperthyroidism (dated by TCRdb to about 2018). For context, the study as a whole: Peripheral blood was collected at initial diagnosis, before any treatment. TCR beta repertoire signatures were used to distinguish Graves' ophthalmopathy from Graves' hyperthyroidism and to predict progression to ophthalmopathy. An independent validation cohort was composed of 18 hyperthyroidism patients and 17 patients who later progressed from hyperthyroidism to ophthalmopathy. The 90 to 100 discovery patients were randomly split 7:3 into training and test sets. In total, 135 blood samples were TCR-sequenced: 43 ophthalmopathy, some 75 hyperthyroidism and roughly 17 hyperthyroidism-to-ophthalmopathy patients. Following sampling, methimazole starting at 30 mg daily was administered to hyperthyroidism patients, and high-dose intravenous methylprednisolone was administered to ophthalmopathy patients. In roughly 6 hyperthyroidism patients, T-cell repertoires of thyroid tissue and blood were compared. To explore V-J signatures that distinguish ophthalmopathy from hyperthyroidism, a discovery set of about a hundred patients was enrolled, made up of more than 40 with ophthalmopathy and roughly 55 with stable hyperthyroidism. Overall study outcomes, separate from this receptor: Sample size was not statistically predetermined, and group allocation was not concealed from the investigators. In cross-validation, the 13-signature model distinguished ophthalmopathy from stable hyperthyroidism with almost 90% sensitivity and about 84% specificity, and in the test set the corresponding values were roughly 80% and 76%. Most expanded thyroid clonotypes with frequency above 0.001 were also detected in blood, suggesting blood repertoires may reflect the thyroid immune response. In validation, the model predicted ophthalmopathy progression with roughly 68% sensitivity and about 73% specificity; 12 predicted patients were CT-confirmed with GO in a median of around 6 months.

Patients with ophthalmopathy had moderately to severely active disease, with a Clinical Activity Score of 3 or more, a NOSPECS grade of 4 or more, and a disease duration of less than 3 months. Patients with other autoimmune diseases, uncontrolled infections, pregnancy or lactation were excluded. Clinical symptoms, serum thyroxine, TRAb, thyroid ultrasound and orbital computed tomography were used for diagnosis. Ficoll-Paque density gradient centrifugation was used to isolate PBMCs from approximately 11 ml of fresh peripheral blood. Trizol reagent was used to extract the total RNA, and its quality was then checked on an Agilent 2100 Bioanalyzer. For repertoire sequencing, TCR beta CDR3 regions were amplified from RNA transcripts. A first-round RT-PCR used HTBI primers with the Qiagen OneStep RT-PCR kit, followed by a second-round multiplex PCR, size selection and purification. Libraries were sequenced paired-end with 100 bp reads on an Illumina HiSeq2000. On the authors' methods: Reads were processed with SOAPnuke, discarding reads with adapters, uncalled bases, mean Phred below 15, or no exact constant-primer or identifier match. High-quality paired reads were merged with COPE v1.2.5. Each unique nucleotide sequence was treated as a clonotype, and MiTCR v1.1 was used to align the clonotypes to the IMGT TRB V, D and J references. The analysis was limited to V-J combinations with a frequency above 0.0001, which together covered around 99% of the repertoires. For each V-J combination, a TCR clonal expansion and chaos score was defined as F50 clonal expansion divided by the chaos observed in the TCRdist matrix. Welch's t-statistics and random forest were used to reduce the features to 10 to 15 V-J combinations, which were then used as input to a naive Bayes classifier. The similarity between thyroid and blood repertoires was quantified using the Morisita-Horn index. The public reads were quality trimmed at Q25 with fastp and then assembled into clones with MiXCR by TCRdb, keeping productive beta chains. Each CDR3 protein gets just one entry, which takes the most common genes and DNA from the rows behind it. TCRdb's processing, not the authors' own work, is the source of the V and J calls. Across this sample there are 200,000 to 250,000 distinct CDR3 sequences, with about 22% seen only once. Clones ranked in the top ten supply about 40% of the sample.

The V and J segments used are TRBV25-1 and TRBJ1-2; the D segment cannot be called with confidence. The specimen was peripheral blood. The sequence was obtained from a woman aged 50 to 65 with Graves' ophthalmopathy. Donor details come from another sample of the same person, matched by shared clones. The sequenced DNA is TGTGCCAGCAGTTCTTCCCGGATGGGGTTGAACTATGGCTACACCTTC. This codes for CASSSSRMGLNYGYTF.